The 6 T cell receptor beta chains below were found in one sample sequenced in a study of blood T cell repertoires in COVID-19. Generated by immunoSEQ multiplex PCR, the TCRdb table keeps only in-frame clones and is missing some. The repertoire includes around 70,000 clones, 82% of them detected once, and less than 8.5% sits in the top ten. Sequenced material: peripheral blood. The origin of the receptors is a man aged 55 to 69 with acute or convalescent COVID-19.

This clone has a handful of counts. The chain joins TRBV6-5 to TRBJ2-3, with 7 nucleotides matching TRBD2. The CDR3 is 15 amino acids. V was pared by 11 bases and J by 1 base, with 12 bases of the junction left unmatched. The germline V gene encodes CDR1 MNHEY and CDR2 SVGAGI. The CDR3 loop is CAVKTLGGGTDTQYF. CDR3 coding DNA: TGTGCCGTCAAAACGTTGGGGGGGGGCACAGATACGCAGTATTTT.

The V and J genes are TRBV18 and TRBJ2-1; TRBD2 matches at 9 bases. In germline, CDR1 is KGHSH, CDR2 LQKENI. The CDR3 length is 18 residues. Trimming at V came to 1 base and at J to 7 bases, leaving 14 bases not matched to a gene. The CDR3 region is CASSPLAVFGGGANEQFF. The CDR3, as DNA: TGTGCCAGCTCACCACTGGCTGTCTTTGGCGGGGGGGCAAATGAGCAGTTCTTC.

This clone was detected a few times. The rearrangement uses TRBV6-5 and TRBJ1-4; the match to TRBD1 covers 8 bases. Trimming removed 7 bases from V and 7 bases from J; junction bases left unmatched: 11. This CDR3 is 15 amino acids long. CDR1 and CDR2 from the germline V gene are MNHEY and SVGAGI. CDR3 in amino acids: CASKLYGDRFEKLFF. The CDR3 nucleotides are TGTGCCAGCAAACTATATGGGGACAGGTTTGAAAAACTGTTTTTT.

The rearrangement uses TRBV27 and TRBJ2-1, with D maybe TRBD1 (6 bases). CDR3 length equals 12 residues. The germline gives CDR1 MNHEY, CDR2 SMNVEV (reference sequence). Trimming removed 7 bases from V and 7 bases from J, with 11 bases in between. CDR3 sequence reads: CASTKTGNEQFF. The CDR3 DNA follows: TGTGCCAGCACCAAGACAGGAAATGAGCAGTTCTTC.

This clone has just a few counts. This chain joins TRBV2 and TRBJ1-6, with TRBD1 matching 8 bases. CDR3 length equals 15 residues. V lost 6 bases and J lost 7; bases outside the gene matches: 8. Germline-derived CDR1 and CDR2 are SNHLY and FYNNEI. Written as DNA, the CDR3 is TGTGCCAGCAGGATGACAGGGGACGGGAATTCACCCCTCCACTTT. Protein sequence: CASRMTGDGNSPLHF.

The chain carries TRBV7-2 and TRBJ1-4, with 9 bases fitting TRBD1. Trimming cost V 4 bases and J 7 bases; bases outside gene matches: 7. Germline V lookup: CDR1 SGHTA, CDR2 FQGNSA. The CDR3 is 15 amino acids. The CDR3 DNA follows: TGTGCCAGCAGCTATACAGGGGGCGCAGGTGAAAAACTGTTTTTT. The encoded protein is CASSYTGGAGEKLFF. The full variable domain, its missing parts supplied by reference TRBV7-2 and TRBJ1-4, is GAGVSQSPSNKVTEKGKDVELRCDPISGHTALYWYRQSLGQGLEFLIYFQGNSAPDKSGLPSDRFSAERTGGSVSTLTIQRTQQEDSAVYLCASSYTGGAGEKLFFGSGTQLSVL.